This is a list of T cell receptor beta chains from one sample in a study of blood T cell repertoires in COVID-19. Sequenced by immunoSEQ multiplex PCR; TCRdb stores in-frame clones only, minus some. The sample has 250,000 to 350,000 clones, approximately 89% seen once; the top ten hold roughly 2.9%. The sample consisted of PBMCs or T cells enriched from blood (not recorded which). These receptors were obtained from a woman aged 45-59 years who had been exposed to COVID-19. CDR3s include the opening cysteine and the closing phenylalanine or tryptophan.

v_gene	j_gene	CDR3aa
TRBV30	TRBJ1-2	CAWSTNYGYTF
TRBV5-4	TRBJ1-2	CASSLDRGVYGYTF
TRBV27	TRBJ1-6	CASSKQGRLWDSPLHF
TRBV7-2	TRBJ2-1	CASSYYLGASNEQFF
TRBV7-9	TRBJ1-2	CASVQGRSYGYTF
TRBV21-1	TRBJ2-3	CASSKFLTGGRTDTQYF
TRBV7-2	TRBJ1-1	CASSLASLNTEAFF
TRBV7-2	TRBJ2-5	CASSPRTGPETQYF
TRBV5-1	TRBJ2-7	CASSFLATRTYEQYF
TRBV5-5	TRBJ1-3	CASSLGQASSGNTIYF
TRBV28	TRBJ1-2	CASSPPLSPTLRYTF
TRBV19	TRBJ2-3	CASSSRSNSGTDTQYF
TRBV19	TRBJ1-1	CASSRQGANMNTEAFF
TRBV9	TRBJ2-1	CASSPRTSLNEQFF
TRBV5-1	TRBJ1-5	CASSVRGGDQPQHF
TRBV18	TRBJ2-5	CASSPSGGPETQYF
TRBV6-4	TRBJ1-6	CASSATGGASPLHF
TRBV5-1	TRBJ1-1	CASSHTNTEAFF
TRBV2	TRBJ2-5	CATGQGKETQYF
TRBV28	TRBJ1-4	CASKTGNEKLFF
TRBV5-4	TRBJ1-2	CASSLGQDYGYTF
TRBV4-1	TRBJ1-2	CASSQAAGSQPSYGYTF
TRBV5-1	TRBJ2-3	CASSSHSGGDTDTQYF
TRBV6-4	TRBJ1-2	CASLSSGQRGYTF
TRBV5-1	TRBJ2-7	CASRGLGTPGDYEQYF
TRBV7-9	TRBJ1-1	CASSTPGQGAAEAFF
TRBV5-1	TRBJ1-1	CASSFPGVNTEAFF